Each of the 22 T cell receptor beta chains below was sequenced from the same sample in a study of blood T cell repertoires in COVID-19. Clones were read by immunoSEQ multiplex PCR, and TCRdb kept only the in-frame ones, dropping some. Here the sample spans some 68,000 clones, about 91% being singletons. What was sequenced was peripheral blood. The receptor source for this set is a man aged 35-49 years with COVID-19, enrolled during active disease.

The J gene is TRBJ2-5, the V gene TRBV4-2; 8 positions agree with TRBD2. J was trimmed by 7 bases and V by 0 bases; bases with no gene match: 16. This CDR3 contains 18 residues. Germline-derived CDR1 and CDR2 are LGHNA and YNFKEQ. The CDR3 is CASSQEDPSWDGRVTQYF. The CDR3 DNA sequence: TGTGCCAGCAGCCAAGAAGACCCTAGTTGGGACGGGAGGGTGACCCAGTACTTC.

This chain connects TRBV25-1 to TRBJ1-2; 8 bases agree with TRBD1. V was clipped by 1 base and J by 4 bases; unmatched bases: 8. Germline V gene data show CDR1 as MGHDK and CDR2 as SYGVNS. The CDR3 loop spans 16 amino acids. The CDR3 coding sequence is TGTGCCAGCAGTGAATTCGAGCAGGGGGCCGGCTATGGCTACACCTTC. It specifies CASSEFEQGAGYGYTF.

J is TRBJ1-6 and V is TRBV11-3; no clear D gene. From germline, CDR1 is SGHNT and CDR2 YENEEA. The CDR3 runs 13 residues. The V gene lost 4 bases and the J gene lost 7 bases, with 8 bases spanning the gap. Written as DNA, the CDR3 is TGTGCCAGCAGCTCATCTAGGAATTCACCCCTCCACTTT. Protein sequence: CASSSSRNSPLHF. Full variable domain (rest looked up from reference TRBV11-3 and TRBJ1-6): EAGVVQSPRYKIIEKKQPVAFWCNPISGHNTLYWYLQNLGQGPELLIRYENEEAVDDSQLPKDRFSAERLKGVDSTLKIQPAELGDSAVYLCASSSSRNSPLHFGNGTRLTVT.

This clone was recorded a few times. The chain uses TRBV9 and TRBJ2-7; TRBD1 agrees at 8 bases. The CDR3 runs 15 residues. Per germline, CDR1 SGDLS and CDR2 YYNGEE. Losses at the gene ends were 1 base for V and 6 bases for J; bases not matched to a gene: 9. CDR3 residues: CASSVQGQGPSEQYF. CDR3 DNA: TGTGCCAGCAGCGTACAAGGACAGGGACCCTCCGAGCAGTACTTC. Drawing the rest from reference TRBV9 and TRBJ2-7, the complete variable domain is DSGVTQTPKHLITATGQRVTLRCSPRSGDLSVYWYQQSLDQGLQFLIQYYNGEERAKGNILERFSAQQFPDLHSELNLSSLELGDSALYFCASSVQGQGPSEQYFGPGTRLTVT.

The chain uses TRBV30 and TRBJ1-5; D perhaps matches TRBD1 (6 bases). There are 13 residues in the CDR3. Germline V gene lookup returns CDR1 GTSNPN and CDR2 SVGIG (reference sequence). Trimming removed 7 bases from V and 1 base from J, with 11 bases in between. CDR3 sequence: CAFGQPSNQPQHF. The CDR3 nucleotides read TGTGCCTTCGGACAGCCGAGCAATCAGCCCCAGCATTTT.

This rearrangement joins TRBV4-2 to TRBJ2-5; 11 nucleotides line up with TRBD1. This CDR3 comprises 17 residues. J lost 2 bases, V lost 4 bases, and 9 bases had no gene match. Germline values: CDR1 LGHNA, CDR2 YNFKEQ. CDR3 nucleotides: TGTGCCAGCAGCCCGGGACAGGGGGTGTCTTCACAAGAGACCCAGTACTTC. Translated: CASSPGQGVSSQETQYF.

This clone was seen a single time. The V call is TRBV5-1, the J call TRBJ2-2; 7 nucleotides match TRBD1. The length of the CDR3 is 16 residues. The trim removed 0 bases at V and 3 bases at J, leaving 5 bases unmatched. Germline V gene sequence: CDR1 SGHRS, CDR2 YFSETQ. The CDR3, as DNA: TGCGCCAGCAGCTTGGGAGACAGGGCGTACACCGGGGAGCTGTTTTTT. This encodes CASSLGDRAYTGELFF.

V and J are TRBV14 and TRBJ2-7; the D gene is possibly TRBD2 (5 bases). V shed 2 bases and J shed 1 base, with 9 bases lying between them. CDR1 is SGHDN and CDR2 is FVKESK in the germline V gene. The CDR3 spans 14 residues. In nucleotides, the CDR3 is TGTGCCAGCAGCCAAACTGCGGGTTCCTACGAGCAGTACTTC. This gives the protein CASSQTAGSYEQYF.

The chain uses TRBV6-5 and TRBJ1-2; tentatively, D is TRBD1 (5 bases). Germline CDR1 is MNHEY and CDR2 is SVGAGI. Trimming pared 7 bases from V and 4 bases from J, leaving 13 bases between. CDR3 length: 13 residues. The CDR3 region is CASNLPRGYGYTF. The CDR3 DNA follows: TGTGCCAGCAACCTCCCAAGGGGCTATGGCTACACCTTC.

The rearrangement uses TRBV30 and TRBJ1-5, with 7 bases that match TRBD1. The CDR3 contains 14 residues. The germline V gene has CDR1 GTSNPN and CDR2 SVGIG (reference sequence). The trim removed 4 bases at V and 4 bases at J, leaving 7 bases unmatched. CDR3 DNA: TGTGCCTGGAACCCCGGACAGGTAAATCAGCCCCAGCATTTT. Protein product: CAWNPGQVNQPQHF.

The chain joins TRBV5-4 to TRBJ2-3, with TRBD1 identical over 11 bases. The CDR3 sequence is 15 residues long. Germline V gives CDR1 SGHNT, CDR2 YYREEE (reference sequence). V lost 4 bases, J lost 5 bases, and 6 bases stayed unmatched. The CDR3 region is CASSARTGGGDTQYF. The CDR3 coding sequence is TGTGCCAGCAGCGCACGGACAGGGGGCGGAGATACGCAGTATTTT.

This clone was counted once. The gene calls are TRBV4-1 and TRBJ2-2; D not certain. The length of the CDR3 is 15 residues. CDR1 and CDR2 from the germline V gene are MGHRA and YSYEKL. V was pared by 3 bases and J by 0 bases, with 8 bases between. Here the CDR3 DNA reads TGCGCCAGCAGCCACGTCACTACGAACACCGGGGAGCTGTTTTTT. Encoded protein: CASSHVTTNTGELFF.

The rearrangement links TRBV4-1 to TRBJ2-3; a weak D match, TRBD1 (6 bases). The V gene's germline CDR1 is MGHRA and CDR2 YSYEKL. The V and J ends lost 4 bases and 7 bases respectively, with 21 bases between them. The CDR3 is made up of 16 amino acids. For the CDR3, the DNA is TGCGCCAGCAGCCCTCGACGGACAGTTGCACAGCATACGCAGTATTTT. Translation gives CASSPRRTVAQHTQYF.

This chain links TRBV2 with TRBJ2-7; no reliable D call. Trimming removed 5 bases from V and 7 bases from J, with 12 bases in between. CDR1 SNHLY and CDR2 FYNNEI come from the germline V gene. The CDR3 runs 12 residues. This CDR3 is CASSQAAGEQYF. CDR3 coding DNA: TGTGCCAGCAGTCAGGCAGCTGGGGAGCAGTACTTC.

The chain is built from TRBV27 and TRBJ2-1; 9 bases align to TRBD2. Germline CDR1 MNHEY, CDR2 SMNVEV (reference sequence). The CDR3 extends over 13 amino acids. Trimming at V came to 10 bases and at J to 4 bases, leaving 5 bases not matched to a gene. CDR3 nucleotide sequence: TGTGCCACCAAGCGGGGGGCGTACAATGAGCAGTTCTTC. Amino acid sequence: CATKRGAYNEQFF.

CDR3 sequence reads: CASSLRTGSITEAFF. CDR3 DNA: TGTGCCAGCAGTCTGAGGACAGGGTCTATCACTGAAGCTTTCTTT. This chain uses TRBV27 with TRBJ1-1; TRBD1 agrees at 8 bases. The CDR3 is 15 residues long. Germline trimming cut 5 bases from V and 4 bases from J; bases unmatched to any gene: 9. Germline V gives CDR1 MNHEY, CDR2 SMNVEV (reference sequence).

The V call is TRBV5-5, the J call TRBJ1-2, with TRBD1 matching over 10 bases. CDR1 and CDR2 from the germline V gene are SGHKS and YYEKEE (reference sequence). This CDR3 region has 13 residues. V shed 2 bases and J 6 bases; nucleotides not matched to a gene: 1. The CDR3 DNA sequence: TGTGCCAGCAGCTTTGGGACAGGGGATGGCTACACCTTC. Protein: CASSFGTGDGYTF.

The chain joins TRBV5-4 to TRBJ2-5; the match to TRBD2 covers 7 bases. Germline V CDR1 and CDR2: SGHNT, YYREEE (reference sequence). The CDR3 spans 14 residues. Unmatched junction bases numbered 6, after V lost 0 bases and J lost 7 bases. The CDR3 spells CASSLGTRAGTQYF. Here the CDR3 DNA reads TGTGCCAGCAGCTTGGGGACTAGGGCAGGGACCCAGTACTTC.

The chain recombines TRBV4-1 with TRBJ1-3; D is uncertain. V gave up 4 bases and J gave up 4 bases, with 20 bases separating them. Germline CDR1 MGHRA, CDR2 YSYEKL. This CDR3 comprises 17 residues. This CDR3 is CASSRISFQVAGNTIYF. The CDR3 region has the DNA TGCGCCAGCAGCCGCATCTCCTTTCAGGTGGCCGGAAACACCATATATTTT.

V usage is TRBV7-2 and J usage is TRBJ2-3; the D gene is possibly TRBD2 (7 bases). Germline values: CDR1 SGHTA, CDR2 FQGNSA. This CDR3 is 14 amino acids long. V was pared by 5 bases and J by 5 bases, with 14 bases between. The DNA of the CDR3 is TGTGCCAGCAGCCCCGGACTAGGGGGAGATACGCAGTATTTT. It translates to CASSPGLGGDTQYF.

The chain carries TRBV19 and TRBJ2-2; possibly TRBD2 for D (6 bases). There are 15 residues in the CDR3. The V end lost 7 bases, the J end lost 1 base, and 13 bases lay between the germline ends. The V gene's germline CDR1 is LNHDA and CDR2 SQIVND (reference sequence). Here the CDR3 DNA reads TGTGCCAGTAATCCGGTGGGGGGGAACACCGGGGAGCTGTTTTTT. Translating it yields CASNPVGGNTGELFF.

The chain recombines TRBV10-3 with TRBJ2-1; 9 nucleotides match TRBD1. Trimming at V came to 6 bases and at J to 5 bases, leaving 11 bases not matched to a gene. Germline V CDR1 and CDR2: ENHRY, SYGVKD. The CDR3 has 16 amino acids. The CDR3 bases are TGTGCCATCAGCAATTCGGGACAGGGAGGCAACAATGAGCAGTTCTTC. Amino acid sequence: CAISNSGQGGNNEQFF.